This section outlines one T cell receptor beta chain sequence together with its context. Antigen specificity is unknown. One end of the junction varies from germline; a read error may be responsible. Each CDR3 protein gets one entry after TCRdb re-called the 5' RACE reads with MiXCR. The data contain just under 550,000 distinct CDR3 sequences, roughly 15% of them singletons. The CDR3 loop spans 14 amino acids. In germline, CDR1 is SGHTA, CDR2 FQGNSA. This sample was taken from a study of identical twins. Findings and caveats of the study: It was cross-sectional statistical analysis, not following the same donors, that the conclusions relied on. Reduced insertions were recorded for abundant cord blood beta clonotypes, with no such pattern in memory repertoires.

These data were also filed under a second study, of yellow fever vaccine responses in identical twins. As that study records: Twins' vaccine T cell response reportedly seemed partly convergent, partly personalized.

This TCR came from a woman between 18 and 29 years old in good health. This chain joins TRBV7-2 and TRBJ2-3; TRBD2 agrees at 7 bases. Sequencing input: CD4+ T cells sorted from blood. CDR3 sequence: CASSLAVVGDTQYF. The DNA for the CDR3 is TGTGCCAGCAGCCTAGCGGTAGTCGGAGATACGCAGTATTTT.